The rows below give T cell receptor beta chains drawn from one sample of a study of T cells after yellow fever vaccination. TCRdb re-called the 5' RACE reads through MiXCR, storing one row per CDR3 protein. The sample includes 30,000 or so distinct CDR3 sequences, about 4.4% seen only once; the top ten take 46%. Sample: CD8+ T cells sorted from PBMCs, taken 5 days after the yellow fever booster vaccination. These receptors were taken from a man aged 25 to 40 who received the YFV17D yellow fever vaccine. Both conserved end residues are part of each CDR3. D genes are given only for firm matches.

v_gene,j_gene,d_gene,CDR3aa
TRBV20-1,TRBJ2-1,NA,CSAASPNYNEQFF
TRBV21-1,TRBJ2-7,NA,CASNPGPYEQYF
TRBV12-3/TRBV12-4,TRBJ1-1,TRBD1,CASSFRGHTEAFF
TRBV4-3,TRBJ2-2,TRBD1,CASSGRGQNTGELFF
TRBV5-4,TRBJ2-2,NA,CASSLGAGKRAGELFF
TRBV12-3/TRBV12-4,TRBJ2-3,TRBD2,CASSLGLADTQYF
TRBV5-5,TRBJ2-7,NA,CASSSVVGYSYEQYF
TRBV5-6,TRBJ2-5,TRBD2,CASSSLAGEVETQYF
TRBV7-9,TRBJ2-3,TRBD2,CATGDVGLAGHTQYF
TRBV7-9,TRBJ1-1,NA,CASILGGRTEAFF
TRBV4-3,TRBJ1-1,TRBD1,CASSPTGGLYTEAFF
TRBV19,TRBJ2-1,TRBD2,CASSIAGSYNEQFF
TRBV5-1,TRBJ2-5,NA,CASSLETAPETQYF
TRBV12-3/TRBV12-4,TRBJ1-1,TRBD1,CASSFGQGNTEAFF
TRBV12-3/TRBV12-4,TRBJ2-1,NA,CASSPSASSYNEQFF
TRBV12-3/TRBV12-4,TRBJ2-3,TRBD2,CASSLELAGEDTQYF